The clone carrying this T cell receptor beta chain showed up many times. The data derive from a study of T-cell reconstitution after alpha-beta-depleted transplantation in children. Trimming stripped 10 bases from V and 2 bases from J, with 25 bases between. The CDR3 has 17 amino acids. From germline, CDR1 is ENHRY and CDR2 SYGVKD. It was with unique molecular identifiers that the TCRbeta library was prepared. TCRdb called the PCR reads again in MiXCR, with one record for every CDR3 protein. The sample holds 250,000 to 300,000 distinct CDR3 sequences, 9.9% seen once. The chain has TRBV10-3 and TRBJ2-3, with D perhaps matching TRBD1 (7 bases). This clonotype was sampled from a human donor who donated a stem cell graft to a child with SCID. Material: PBMCs from the stem cell graft donor, obtained from the stem cell graft. The CDR3 region has the DNA TGTGCCACCTATCTAAGGGGGCAATGGGGGGCCACAGATACGCAGTATTTT. It encodes CATYLRGQWGATDTQYF.